This TCR beta chain is drawn from a study of T cells in Graves' hyperthyroidism and ophthalmopathy. V lost 3 bases and J lost 5, with 9 bases in between. The germline gives CDR1 MGHRA, CDR2 YSYEKL. The CDR3 is 13 amino acids. The source material, RNA transcripts, was used to amplify TCR beta CDR3 regions. HTBI primers were used for first-round RT-PCR of the TCR CDR3. Using its own MiXCR run on the multiplex PCR reads, TCRdb lists one record per CDR3 protein. The data contain approximately 640,000 distinct CDR3 sequences, 15% to 20% of them singletons. The sequence came from a woman in her 30s with Graves' hyperthyroidism. The chain links TRBV4-1 to TRBJ2-3, with D possibly TRBD1 on 5 matching bases. The source material was blood. The CDR3 spells CASSQTQGDTQYF. The CDR3 region has the DNA TGCGCCAGCAGCCAGACCCAGGGAGATACGCAGTATTTT.